The 15 T cell receptor beta chains below come from one sample, sequenced in a study of blood T cell repertoires in COVID-19. TCRdb keeps only in-frame clones here, not all; method: immunoSEQ multiplex PCR. In the table there are 210,000 or so clones, 70% to 90% of which are singletons. The sequencing sample was made of peripheral blood. These receptors were obtained from a woman aged 40 to 50 with acute or convalescent COVID-19.

The chain uses TRBV12-5 and TRBJ1-1, with D unresolved. V was cut by 1 base and J by 3 bases, with 12 bases left in between. This CDR3 is 15 amino acids long. Germline CDR1 is LGHNT and CDR2 is FRNRAP. In DNA form, the CDR3 reads TGTGCTAGTGGTTTGGATATACGGGTAGACACTGAAGCTTTCTTT. It yields the protein CASGLDIRVDTEAFF.

The chain combines TRBV5-1 with TRBJ1-6; D is ambiguous. CDR1 and CDR2 from the germline V gene are SGHRS and YFSETQ. The CDR3 has 18 amino acids. The V gene lost 4 bases and the J gene lost 7 bases, with 24 bases spanning the gap. The CDR3 nucleotides read TGCGCCAGCAGCCCTAGTTTTTCGGGTCAATCGTCGAATTCACCCCTCCACTTT. Translation gives CASSPSFSGQSSNSPLHF.

This sequence joins TRBV29-1 and TRBJ1-2; perhaps TRBD1 as D (6 bases). The V end was cut by 4 bases, the J end by 8 bases, with 11 bases between. CDR1 and CDR2 from the germline V gene are SQVTM and ANQGSEA. CDR3 length: 11 amino acids. CDR3 amino acids: CSVGDRYGYTF. The CDR3, as DNA: TGCAGCGTTGGAGACAGGTACGGCTACACCTTC.

The genes are TRBV19 and TRBJ1-2, with D tentatively TRBD1 (6 bases). CDR3 length: 13 amino acids. The V and J ends lost 5 bases and 2 bases respectively, with 9 bases between them. CDR1 and CDR2 from the germline V gene are LNHDA and SQIVND (reference sequence). This CDR3 is CASSPDRNYGYTF. CDR3 in DNA: TGTGCCAGTAGTCCGGACAGAAACTATGGCTACACCTTC. The complete variable domain, with remaining parts taken from reference TRBV19 and TRBJ1-2, reads DGGITQSPKYLFRKEGQNVTLSCEQNLNHDAMYWYRQDPGQGLRLIYYSQIVNDFQKGDIAEGYSVSREKKESFPLTVTSAQKNPTAFYLCASSPDRNYGYTFGSGTRLTVV.

V gene TRBV12-5 combines with J gene TRBJ1-6; the D is unclear. With 0 bases removed from V and 10 bases from J, the gap between germline ends came to 10 bases. This CDR3 is built from 14 residues. CDR1 is LGHNT and CDR2 is FRNRAP in the germline V gene. The CDR3 is CASGLVDRLSPLHF. The CDR3 DNA is TGTGCTAGTGGTTTGGTCGATCGACTCTCACCCCTCCACTTT.

This clone came up once. The identical CDR3 is also encoded by other nucleotide sequences in the sample. CDR3 DNA sequence: TGTGCCATCAGGCAGGGGAACACTGAAGCTTTCTTT. Protein sequence: CAIRQGNTEAFF. V is TRBV10-3 and J is TRBJ1-1; D may be TRBD1 (5 bases). Germline loops: CDR1 ENHRY, CDR2 SYGVKD. The CDR3 is 12 residues long. The V and J ends lost 6 bases and 1 base respectively, with 6 bases between them.

The V gene is TRBV20-1, the J gene TRBJ1-1; unclear D gene. Deletions cut 6 bases from V and 5 bases from J, with 10 bases between. The CDR3 runs to 11 residues. Germline V gives CDR1 DFQATT, CDR2 SNEGSKA (reference sequence). The CDR3 sequence: CSAPYGTEAFF. CDR3 coding DNA: TGCAGTGCCCCCTATGGTACTGAAGCTTTCTTT.

V gene TRBV4-1 combines with J gene TRBJ1-2; 10 nucleotides line up with TRBD1. Per the germline V gene, CDR1 is MGHRA and CDR2 is YSYEKL. With V trimmed by 3 bases and J by 8 bases, 9 bases remained unmatched. This CDR3 comprises 15 residues. Here the CDR3 DNA reads TGCGCCAGCAGCCACCTGACAGGGGGCAGGCCCGGCTACACCTTC. This translates into CASSHLTGGRPGYTF.

This clone occurred once. The V and J genes are TRBV6-6 and TRBJ1-1, with TRBD1 matching 10 bases. The ends lost 0 bases at V and 4 bases at J; junction bases unmatched: 2. Germline loops: CDR1 MNHNY, CDR2 SVGAGI (reference sequence). The CDR3 extends over 15 amino acids. The CDR3 DNA reads TGTGCCAGCAGTTACTCCCGGACAGGGGGCACTGAAGCTTTCTTT. This encodes CASSYSRTGGTEAFF.

The V gene is TRBV7-9, the J gene TRBJ1-1, with D perhaps matching TRBD1 (5 bases). Trimming cost V 1 base and J 4 bases, with 10 bases left between them. The CDR3 runs 14 residues. Germline V gives CDR1 SEHNR, CDR2 FQNEAQ (reference sequence). The CDR3 is CASSLGAGPTEAFF. CDR3 nucleotide sequence: TGTGCCAGCAGCTTAGGCGCAGGGCCCACTGAAGCTTTCTTT. Complete variable domain (other parts from reference TRBV7-9 and TRBJ1-1): DTGVSQNPRHKITKRGQNVTFRCDPISEHNRLYWYRQTLGQGPEFLTYFQNEAQLEKSRLLSDRFSAERPKGSFSTLEIQRTEQGDSAMYLCASSLGAGPTEAFFGQGTRLTVV.

This clone appeared once. The CDR3 nucleotides are TGTGCCAGCACCCTGACAGCGAACACTGAAGCTTTCTTT. Protein: CASTLTANTEAFF. The chain is built from TRBV12-3 or TRBV12-4 and TRBJ1-1; D perhaps matches TRBD1 (5 bases). The CDR3 contains 13 residues. V lost 7 bases, J lost 1 base, and 10 bases lay in between.

The chain couples TRBV7-6 to TRBJ2-2; 15 nucleotides match TRBD2. CDR1 and CDR2 from the germline V gene are SGHVS and FNYEAQ. The V and J ends lost 5 bases and 4 bases, in that order; junction bases with no gene match: 8. This CDR3 contains 18 residues. CDR3 in DNA: TGTGCCAGCAGCCACAGGACTAGCGGGGGGGTTTCCACCGGGGAGCTGTTTTTT. Encoded protein: CASSHRTSGGVSTGELFF.

The chain combines TRBV30 with TRBJ1-2; tentative D call: TRBD1 (5 bases). V lost 0 bases, J lost 5 bases, and 13 bases lay in between. The germline V gene encodes CDR1 GTSNPN and CDR2 SVGIG (reference sequence). The CDR3 spans 14 residues. Here the CDR3 DNA reads TGTGCCTGGAGTGTAGAGACAGTTTTATATGGCTACACCTTC. Amino acids: CAWSVETVLYGYTF.

CDR3 sequence reads: CASGLVVNRDRGYGYTF. As DNA, the CDR3 is TGTGCTAGTGGTTTGGTGGTAAACCGGGACAGGGGCTATGGCTACACCTTC. The V call is TRBV12-5, the J call TRBJ1-2; 10 bases fit TRBD1. The CDR3 length is 17 residues. CDR1 is LGHNT and CDR2 is FRNRAP in the germline V gene. Trimming removed 0 bases from V and 4 bases from J; junction bases left unmatched: 8.

V usage is TRBV11-2 and J usage is TRBJ1-4; 7 nucleotides line up with TRBD1. Germline-derived CDR1 and CDR2 are SGHAT and FQNNGV. CDR3 length: 15 residues. Losses at the gene ends were 6 bases for V and 8 bases for J; bases not matched to a gene: 12. CDR3 sequence: CASRGDSRAPEKLFF. The CDR3 DNA sequence: TGTGCCAGCAGGGGGGACAGTAGGGCGCCAGAAAAACTGTTTTTT.